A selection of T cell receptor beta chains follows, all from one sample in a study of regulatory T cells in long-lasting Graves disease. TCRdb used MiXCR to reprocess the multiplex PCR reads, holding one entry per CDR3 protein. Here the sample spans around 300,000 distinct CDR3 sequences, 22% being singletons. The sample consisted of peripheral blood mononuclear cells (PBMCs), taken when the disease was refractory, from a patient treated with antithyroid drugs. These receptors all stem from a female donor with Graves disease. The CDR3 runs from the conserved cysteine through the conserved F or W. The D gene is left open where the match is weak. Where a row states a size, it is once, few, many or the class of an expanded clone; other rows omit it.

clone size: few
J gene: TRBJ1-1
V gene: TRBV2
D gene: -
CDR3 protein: CASIWLNTEAFF
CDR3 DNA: TGTGCCAGCATTTGGTTGAACACTGAAGCTTTCTTT

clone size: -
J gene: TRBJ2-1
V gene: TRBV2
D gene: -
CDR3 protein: CASSETSGDNEQFF
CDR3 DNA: TGTGCCAGCAGTGAAACTAGTGGGGACAATGAGCAGTTCTTC

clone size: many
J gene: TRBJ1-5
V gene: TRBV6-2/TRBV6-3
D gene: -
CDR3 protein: CASSDNGINQPQHF
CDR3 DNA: TGTGCCAGCAGTGATAACGGCATAAATCAGCCCCAGCATTTT

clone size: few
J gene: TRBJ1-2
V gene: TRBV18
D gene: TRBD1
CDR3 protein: CASSPPGGAAGYTF
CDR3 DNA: TGTGCCAGCTCACCTCCAGGGGGCGCGGCGGGCTACACCTTC

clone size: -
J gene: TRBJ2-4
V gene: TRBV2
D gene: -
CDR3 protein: CASSERLAKNIQYF
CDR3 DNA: TGTGCCAGCAGTGAACGGTTAGCCAAAAACATTCAGTACTTC

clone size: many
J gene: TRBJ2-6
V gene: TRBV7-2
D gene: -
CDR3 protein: CASSLGNSGANVLTF
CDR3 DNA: TGTGCCAGCAGCTTAGGGAACTCTGGGGCCAACGTCCTGACTTTC

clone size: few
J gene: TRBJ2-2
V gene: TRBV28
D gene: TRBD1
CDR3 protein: CANSSPGQGHRKALAGELFF
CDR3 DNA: TGTGCCAACAGTTCCCCCGGACAGGGTCATAGAAAGGCACTAGCAGGGGAGCTGTTTTTT

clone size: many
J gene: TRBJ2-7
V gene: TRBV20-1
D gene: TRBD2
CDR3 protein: CSARDPGLAGEARYEQYF
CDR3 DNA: TGCAGTGCTAGAGACCCGGGACTAGCGGGAGAGGCTCGCTACGAGCAGTACTTC

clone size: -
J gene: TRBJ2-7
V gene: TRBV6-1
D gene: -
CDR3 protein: CASSGGEGKQYF
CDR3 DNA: TGTGCCAGCAGTGGGGGTGAGGGGAAGCAGTACTTC

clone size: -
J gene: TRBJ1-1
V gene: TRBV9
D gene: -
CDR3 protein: CASSGPGTAITEAFF
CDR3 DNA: TGTGCCAGCAGCGGACCCGGGACTGCTATTACTGAAGCTTTCTTT

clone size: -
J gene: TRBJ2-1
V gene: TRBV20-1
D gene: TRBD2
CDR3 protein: CSALRTGTSRFF
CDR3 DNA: TGCAGTGCTTTACGCACCGGGACTAGTCGTTTCTTC

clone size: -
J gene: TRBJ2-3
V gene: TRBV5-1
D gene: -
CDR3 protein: CASSLEGTHRTDTQYF
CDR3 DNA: TGCGCCAGCAGCTTGGAGGGGACACATCGCACAGATACGCAGTATTTT

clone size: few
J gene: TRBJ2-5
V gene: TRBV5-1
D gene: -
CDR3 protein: CASTPPVAGQETQYF
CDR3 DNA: TGCGCCAGCACCCCTCCAGTCGCGGGACAAGAGACCCAGTACTTC

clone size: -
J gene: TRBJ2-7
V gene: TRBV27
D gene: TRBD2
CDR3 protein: CASSTGGDLGEQYF
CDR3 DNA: TGTGCCAGCAGTACCGGGGGGGACCTCGGCGAGCAGTACTTC

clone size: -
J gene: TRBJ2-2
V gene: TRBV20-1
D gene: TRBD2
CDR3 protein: CSARGFASGIRENTGELFF
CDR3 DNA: TGCAGTGCTAGAGGCTTTGCTAGCGGGATCCGAGAGAACACCGGGGAGCTGTTTTTT

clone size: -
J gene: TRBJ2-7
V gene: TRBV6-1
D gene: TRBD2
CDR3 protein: CASRPVAGARYEQYF
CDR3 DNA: TGTGCCAGCAGACCCGTAGCGGGGGCTCGCTACGAGCAGTACTTC

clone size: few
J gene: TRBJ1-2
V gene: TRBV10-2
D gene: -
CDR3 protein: CASTADHYGYTF
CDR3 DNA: TGCGCCAGCACCGCGGACCACTATGGCTACACCTTC

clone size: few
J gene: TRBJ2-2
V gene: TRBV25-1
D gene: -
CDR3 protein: CASSESFVGENTGELFF
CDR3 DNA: TGTGCCAGCAGTGAATCATTCGTGGGAGAGAACACCGGGGAGCTGTTTTTT